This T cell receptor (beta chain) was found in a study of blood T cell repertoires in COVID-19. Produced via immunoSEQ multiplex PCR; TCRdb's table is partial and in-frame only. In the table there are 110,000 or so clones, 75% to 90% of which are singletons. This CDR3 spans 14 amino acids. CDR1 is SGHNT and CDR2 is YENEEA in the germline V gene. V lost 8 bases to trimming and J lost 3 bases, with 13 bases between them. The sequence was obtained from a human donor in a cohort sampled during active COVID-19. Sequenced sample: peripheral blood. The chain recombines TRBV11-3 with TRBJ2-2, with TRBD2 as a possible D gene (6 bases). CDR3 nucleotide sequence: TGTGCCAGCGAACGGGAGTCGGACACCGGGGAGCTGTTTTTT. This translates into CASERESDTGELFF.